This TCR beta chain was identified in a study of spatial heterogeneity in lung cancer. For the study at large: Each unique TCR and UMI combination was seen more than ten times on average in raw reads.

Documented time point: sample taken at primary tumor resection. The study sequenced unsorted whole RNA from tumor, nontumor lung or frozen PBMC. The donors, 70 or so patients with untreated early-stage non-small cell lung cancer, provided the samples. The study tagged each TCR cDNA molecule with a unique molecular identifier. A single record per CDR3 protein comes from TCRdb applying MiXCR to the 5' RACE reads. The table records roughly 10,000 distinct CDR3 sequences, less than 25% of them present only once. CDR1 and CDR2 from the germline V gene are MNHNY and SVGAGI (reference sequence). V dropped 5 bases and J dropped 8; count of bases not matched to a gene: 9. The CDR3 totals 16 residues. Sample share makes this clonotype medium-sized (0.01 to 0.1%). The antigen is undetermined. Study-level findings and limits: Blood contained ubiquitous expanded tumor TCRs more at resection than at follow-up.

The rearrangement uses TRBV6-6 and TRBJ2-1; TRBD2 aligns across 13 bases. The sequenced sample was PBMCs, obtained at surgery. The sequence came from a female donor with early-stage non-small cell lung cancer. The CDR3 loop is CASSTGLAGDFDEQFF. CDR3 coding DNA: TGTGCCAGCAGTACAGGACTAGCGGGAGATTTTGATGAGCAGTTCTTC.